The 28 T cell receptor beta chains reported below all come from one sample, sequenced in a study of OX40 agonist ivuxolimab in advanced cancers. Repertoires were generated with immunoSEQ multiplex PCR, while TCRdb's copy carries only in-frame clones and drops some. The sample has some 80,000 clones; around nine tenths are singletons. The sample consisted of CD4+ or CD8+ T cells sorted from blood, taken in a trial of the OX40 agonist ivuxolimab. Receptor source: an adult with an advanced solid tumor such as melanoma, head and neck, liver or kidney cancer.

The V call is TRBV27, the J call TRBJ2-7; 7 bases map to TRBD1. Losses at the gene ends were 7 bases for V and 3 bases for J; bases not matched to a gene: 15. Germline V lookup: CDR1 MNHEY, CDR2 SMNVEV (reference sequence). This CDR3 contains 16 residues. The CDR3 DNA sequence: TGTGCCAGCATGGCCAGGGGGTTACCTAGGGTCTACGAGCAGTACTTC. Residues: CASMARGLPRVYEQYF.

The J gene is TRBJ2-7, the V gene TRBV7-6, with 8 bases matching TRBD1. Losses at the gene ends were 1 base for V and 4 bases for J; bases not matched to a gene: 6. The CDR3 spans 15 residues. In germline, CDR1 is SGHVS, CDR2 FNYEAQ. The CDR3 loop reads CASSLEDRVRYEQYF. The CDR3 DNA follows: TGTGCCAGCAGCTTAGAGGACAGGGTCAGGTACGAGCAGTACTTC.

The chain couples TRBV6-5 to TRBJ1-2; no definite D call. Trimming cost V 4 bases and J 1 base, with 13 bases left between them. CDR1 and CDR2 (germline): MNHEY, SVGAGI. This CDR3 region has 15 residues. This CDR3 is CASSSRGTVNYGYTF. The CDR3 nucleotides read TGTGCCAGCAGTTCCCGAGGTACCGTTAACTATGGCTACACCTTC.

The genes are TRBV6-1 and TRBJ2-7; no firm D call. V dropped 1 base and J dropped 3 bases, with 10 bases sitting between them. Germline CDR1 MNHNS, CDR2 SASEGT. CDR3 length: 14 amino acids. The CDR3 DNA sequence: TGTGCCAGCAGTGAAGGAGGCAGAAGCTACGAGCAGTACTTC. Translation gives CASSEGGRSYEQYF.

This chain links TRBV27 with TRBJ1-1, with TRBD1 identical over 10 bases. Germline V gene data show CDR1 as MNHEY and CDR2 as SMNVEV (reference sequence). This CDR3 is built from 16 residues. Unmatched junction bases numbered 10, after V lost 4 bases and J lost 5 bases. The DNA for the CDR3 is TGTGCCAGCAGTTCAACCGGGACAGGGGTTACGACTGAAGCTTTCTTT. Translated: CASSSTGTGVTTEAFF.

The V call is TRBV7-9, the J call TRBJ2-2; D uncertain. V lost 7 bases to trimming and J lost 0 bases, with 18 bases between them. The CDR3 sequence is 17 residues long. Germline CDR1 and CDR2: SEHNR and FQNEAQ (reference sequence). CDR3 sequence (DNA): TGTGCCAGCATCCCCCCTTCGGGTGGCTCGAACACCGGGGAGCTGTTTTTT. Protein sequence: CASIPPSGGSNTGELFF.

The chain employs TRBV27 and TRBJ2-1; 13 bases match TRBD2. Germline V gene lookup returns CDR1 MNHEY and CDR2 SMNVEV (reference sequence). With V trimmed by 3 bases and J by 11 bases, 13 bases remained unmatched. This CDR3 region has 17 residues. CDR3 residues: CASSFFRTSGSGGKQFF. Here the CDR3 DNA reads TGTGCCAGCAGTTTTTTTCGGACTAGCGGGAGTGGAGGCAAGCAGTTCTTC.

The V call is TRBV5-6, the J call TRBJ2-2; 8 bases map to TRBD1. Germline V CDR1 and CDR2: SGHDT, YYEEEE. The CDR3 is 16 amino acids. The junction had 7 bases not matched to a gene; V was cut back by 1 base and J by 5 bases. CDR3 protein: CASSLIGTGLTGELFF. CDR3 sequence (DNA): TGTGCCAGCAGCTTGATCGGGACAGGCCTTACCGGGGAGCTGTTTTTT. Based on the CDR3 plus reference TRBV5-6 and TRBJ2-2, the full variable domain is DAGVTQSPTHLIKTRGQQVTLRCSPKSGHDTVSWYQQALGQGPQFIFQYYEEEERQRGNFPDRFSGHQFPNYSSELNVNALLLGDSALYLCASSLIGTGLTGELFFGEGSRLTVL.

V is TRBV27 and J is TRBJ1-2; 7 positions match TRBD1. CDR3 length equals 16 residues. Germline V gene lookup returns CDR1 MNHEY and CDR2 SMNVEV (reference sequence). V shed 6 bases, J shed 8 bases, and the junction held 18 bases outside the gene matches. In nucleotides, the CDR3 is TGTGCCAGCAGCCTAGAATCGGGCAGGGGGACTGGGGGCTACACCTTC. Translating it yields CASSLESGRGTGGYTF.

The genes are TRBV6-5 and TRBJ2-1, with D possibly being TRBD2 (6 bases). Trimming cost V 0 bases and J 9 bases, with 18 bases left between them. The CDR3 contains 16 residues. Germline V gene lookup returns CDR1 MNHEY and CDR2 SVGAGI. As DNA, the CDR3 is TGTGCCAGCAGTTACTCGAGGGACTTCCTCCGCGGTGAGCAGTTCTTC. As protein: CASSYSRDFLRGEQFF.

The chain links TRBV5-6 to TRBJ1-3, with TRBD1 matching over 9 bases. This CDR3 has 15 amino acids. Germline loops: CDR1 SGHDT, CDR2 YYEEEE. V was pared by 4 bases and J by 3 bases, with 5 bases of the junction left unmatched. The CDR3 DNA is TGTGCCAGCAGCCTGGGACAGGGTTTTGGAAACACCATATATTTT. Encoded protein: CASSLGQGFGNTIYF.

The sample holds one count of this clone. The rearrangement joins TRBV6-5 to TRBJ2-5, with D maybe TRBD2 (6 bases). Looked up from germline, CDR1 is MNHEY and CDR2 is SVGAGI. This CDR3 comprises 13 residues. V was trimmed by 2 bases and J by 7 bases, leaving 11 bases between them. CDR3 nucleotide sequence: TGTGCCAGCAGTTACCCCCAGGGAGGGACCCAGTACTTC. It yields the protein CASSYPQGGTQYF.

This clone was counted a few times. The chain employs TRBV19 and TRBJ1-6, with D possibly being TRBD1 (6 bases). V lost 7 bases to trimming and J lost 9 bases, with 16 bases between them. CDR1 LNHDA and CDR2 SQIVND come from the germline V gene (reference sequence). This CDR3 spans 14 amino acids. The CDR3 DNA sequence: TGTGCCAGTATGGAGGACAGCCGCGGTTCACCCCTCCACTTT. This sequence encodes CASMEDSRGSPLHF.

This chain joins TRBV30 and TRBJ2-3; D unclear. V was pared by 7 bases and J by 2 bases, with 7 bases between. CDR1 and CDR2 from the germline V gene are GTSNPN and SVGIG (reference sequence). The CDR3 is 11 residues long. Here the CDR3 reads CAFISTDTQYF. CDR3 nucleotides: TGTGCCTTCATCTCCACAGATACGCAGTATTTT.

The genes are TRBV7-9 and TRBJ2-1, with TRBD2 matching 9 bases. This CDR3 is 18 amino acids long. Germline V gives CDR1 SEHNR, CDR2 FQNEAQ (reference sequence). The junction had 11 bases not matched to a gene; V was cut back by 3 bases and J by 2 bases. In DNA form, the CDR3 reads TGTGCCAGCAGCTTTCGTAGCGGGGGCCTGAGTACCTACAATGAGCAGTTCTTC. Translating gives CASSFRSGGLSTYNEQFF.

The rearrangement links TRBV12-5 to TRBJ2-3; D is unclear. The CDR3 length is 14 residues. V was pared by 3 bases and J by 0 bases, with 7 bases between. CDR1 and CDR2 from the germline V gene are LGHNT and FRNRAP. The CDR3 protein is CASGLFSSTDTQYF. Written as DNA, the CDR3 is TGTGCTAGTGGTTTATTCAGTAGCACAGATACGCAGTATTTT.

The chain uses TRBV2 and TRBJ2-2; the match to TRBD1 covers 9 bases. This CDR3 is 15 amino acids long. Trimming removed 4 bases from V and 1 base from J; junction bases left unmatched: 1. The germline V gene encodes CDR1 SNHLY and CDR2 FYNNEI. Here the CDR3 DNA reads TGTGCCAGCAGTGTGGGACAGGGGAACACCGGGGAGCTGTTTTTT. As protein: CASSVGQGNTGELFF.

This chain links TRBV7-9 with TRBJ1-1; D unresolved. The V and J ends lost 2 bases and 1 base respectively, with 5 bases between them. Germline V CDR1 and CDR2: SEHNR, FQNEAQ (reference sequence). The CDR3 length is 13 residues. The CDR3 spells CASSLFQNTEAFF. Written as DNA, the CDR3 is TGTGCCAGCAGCTTATTCCAGAACACTGAAGCTTTCTTT.

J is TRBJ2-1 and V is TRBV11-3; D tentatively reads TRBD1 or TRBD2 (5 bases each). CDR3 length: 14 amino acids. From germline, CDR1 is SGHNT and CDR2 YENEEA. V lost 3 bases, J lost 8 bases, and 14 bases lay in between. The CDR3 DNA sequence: TGTGCCAGCAGCTTGGGACCTCACGGCGATGAGCAGTTCTTC. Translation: CASSLGPHGDEQFF.

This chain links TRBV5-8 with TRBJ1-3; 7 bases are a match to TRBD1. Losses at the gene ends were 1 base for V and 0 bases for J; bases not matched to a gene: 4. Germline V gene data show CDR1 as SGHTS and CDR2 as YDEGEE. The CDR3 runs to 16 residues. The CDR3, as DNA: TGTGCCAGCAGCTTGCCGGGACAGTTCTCTGGAAACACCATATATTTT. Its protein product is CASSLPGQFSGNTIYF.

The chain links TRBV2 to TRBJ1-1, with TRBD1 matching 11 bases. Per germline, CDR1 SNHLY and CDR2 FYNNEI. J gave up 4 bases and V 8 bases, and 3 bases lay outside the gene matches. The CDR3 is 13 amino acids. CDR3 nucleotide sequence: TGTGCCAGCGGGACAGGGGGTGCCACTGAAGCTTTCTTT. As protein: CASGTGGATEAFF.

For the CDR3, the DNA is TGCGCCAGCAGCTTGGCCGGGACCGCGATAAAGGAGCAGTTCTTC. This translates into CASSLAGTAIKEQFF. The genes are TRBV5-1 and TRBJ2-1; D tentatively fits TRBD1 or TRBD2 (5 bases each). V lost 0 bases, J lost 10 bases, and 17 bases lay in between. Germline CDR1 and CDR2: SGHRS and YFSETQ. The CDR3 length is 15 residues.

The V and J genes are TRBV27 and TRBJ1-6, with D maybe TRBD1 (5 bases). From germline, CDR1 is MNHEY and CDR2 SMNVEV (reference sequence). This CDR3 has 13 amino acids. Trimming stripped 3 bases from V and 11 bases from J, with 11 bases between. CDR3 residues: CASSFPGGAPLHF. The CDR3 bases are TGTGCCAGCAGTTTTCCGGGAGGGGCACCCCTCCACTTT.

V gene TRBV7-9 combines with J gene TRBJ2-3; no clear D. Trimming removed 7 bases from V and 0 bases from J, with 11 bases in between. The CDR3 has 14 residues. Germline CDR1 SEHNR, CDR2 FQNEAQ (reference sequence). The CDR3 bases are TGTGCCAGCATCCCCTGGGGTAGCACAGATACGCAGTATTTT. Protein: CASIPWGSTDTQYF.

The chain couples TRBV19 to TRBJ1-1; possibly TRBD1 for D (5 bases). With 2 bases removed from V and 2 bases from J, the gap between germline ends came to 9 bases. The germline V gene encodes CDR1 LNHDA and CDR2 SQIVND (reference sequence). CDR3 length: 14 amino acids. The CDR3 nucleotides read TGTGCCAGTAGTATACGGGGCCTAAACACTGAAGCTTTCTTT. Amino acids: CASSIRGLNTEAFF.

The CDR3 sequence: CASSIDSRGPGNQPQHF. CDR3 sequence (DNA): TGTGCCAGTAGTATAGATAGCCGAGGTCCCGGCAATCAGCCCCAGCATTTT. The chain uses TRBV19 and TRBJ1-5; D is undetermined. Trimming removed 0 bases at V and 2 bases at J, with 14 bases between. The CDR3 loop spans 17 amino acids. Germline V gene data show CDR1 as LNHDA and CDR2 as SQIVND (reference sequence).

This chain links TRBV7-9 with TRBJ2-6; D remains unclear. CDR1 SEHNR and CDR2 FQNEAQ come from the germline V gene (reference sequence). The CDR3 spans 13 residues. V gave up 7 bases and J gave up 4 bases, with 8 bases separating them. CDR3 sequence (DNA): TGTGCCAGCATCGTAGTAGGGGCCAACGTCCTGACTTTC. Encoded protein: CASIVVGANVLTF.

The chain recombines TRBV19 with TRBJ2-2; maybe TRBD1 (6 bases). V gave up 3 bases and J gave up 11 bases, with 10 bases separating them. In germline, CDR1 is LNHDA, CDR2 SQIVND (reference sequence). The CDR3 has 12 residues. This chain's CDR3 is CASSIGGAELFF. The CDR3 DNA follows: TGTGCCAGTAGTATTGGGGGCGCAGAGCTGTTTTTT.